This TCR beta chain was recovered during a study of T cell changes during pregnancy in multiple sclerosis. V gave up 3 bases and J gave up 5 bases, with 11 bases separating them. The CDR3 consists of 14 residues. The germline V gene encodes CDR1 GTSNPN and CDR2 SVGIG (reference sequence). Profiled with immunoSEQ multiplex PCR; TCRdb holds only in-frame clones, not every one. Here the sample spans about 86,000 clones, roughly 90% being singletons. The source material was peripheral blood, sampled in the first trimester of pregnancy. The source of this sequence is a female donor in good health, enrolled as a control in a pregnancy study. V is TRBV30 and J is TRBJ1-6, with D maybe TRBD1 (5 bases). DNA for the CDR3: TGTGCCTGGAGGGAGGGGCTCCATAATTCACCCCTCCACTTT. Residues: CAWREGLHNSPLHF.